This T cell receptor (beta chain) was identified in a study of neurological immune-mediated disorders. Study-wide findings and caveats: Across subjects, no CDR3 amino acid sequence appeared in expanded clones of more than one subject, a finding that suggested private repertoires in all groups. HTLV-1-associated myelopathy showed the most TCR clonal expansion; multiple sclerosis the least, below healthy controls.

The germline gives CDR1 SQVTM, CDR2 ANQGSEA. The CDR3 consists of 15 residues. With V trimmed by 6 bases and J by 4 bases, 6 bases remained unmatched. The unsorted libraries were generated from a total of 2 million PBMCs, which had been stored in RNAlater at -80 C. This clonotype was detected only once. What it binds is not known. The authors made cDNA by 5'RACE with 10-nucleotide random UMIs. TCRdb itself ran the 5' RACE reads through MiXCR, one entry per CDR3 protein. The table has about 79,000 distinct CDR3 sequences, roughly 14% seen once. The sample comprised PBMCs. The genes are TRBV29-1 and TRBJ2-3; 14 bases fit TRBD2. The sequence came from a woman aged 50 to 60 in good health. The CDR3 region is CSVGTSGSLPDTQYF. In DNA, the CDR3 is TGCAGCGTCGGGACTAGCGGGAGTCTTCCAGATACGCAGTATTTT.